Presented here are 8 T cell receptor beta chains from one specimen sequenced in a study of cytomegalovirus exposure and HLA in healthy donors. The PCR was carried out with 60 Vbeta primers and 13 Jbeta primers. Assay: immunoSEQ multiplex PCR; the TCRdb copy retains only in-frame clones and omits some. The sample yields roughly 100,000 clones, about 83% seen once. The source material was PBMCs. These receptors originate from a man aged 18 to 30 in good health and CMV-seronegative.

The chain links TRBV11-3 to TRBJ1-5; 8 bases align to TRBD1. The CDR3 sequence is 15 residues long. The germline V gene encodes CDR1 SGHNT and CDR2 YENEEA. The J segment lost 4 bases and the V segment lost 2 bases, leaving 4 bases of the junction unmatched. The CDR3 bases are TGTGCCAGCAGCTTAAGGCAGGGGGCTAATCAGCCCCAGCATTTT. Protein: CASSLRQGANQPQHF.

The CDR3 here is CASSLDAGEETQYF. In DNA, the CDR3 is TGTGCCAGCAGTTTAGATGCGGGAGAAGAGACCCAGTACTTC. The chain recombines TRBV28 with TRBJ2-5; 7 nucleotides match TRBD2. CDR1 and CDR2 from the germline V gene are MDHEN and SYDVKM. There are 14 residues in the CDR3. Germline trimming cut 2 bases from V and 3 bases from J; bases unmatched to any gene: 3.

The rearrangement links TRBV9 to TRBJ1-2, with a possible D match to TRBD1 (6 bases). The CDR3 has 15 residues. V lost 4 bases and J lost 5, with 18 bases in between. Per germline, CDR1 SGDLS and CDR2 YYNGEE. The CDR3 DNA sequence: TGTGCCAGCAGCCCCAGTGGGGGGGCCTTTTATGGCTACACCTTC. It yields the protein CASSPSGGAFYGYTF. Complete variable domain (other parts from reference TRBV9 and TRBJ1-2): DSGVTQTPKHLITATGQRVTLRCSPRSGDLSVYWYQQSLDQGLQFLIQYYNGEERAKGNILERFSAQQFPDLHSELNLSSLELGDSALYFCASSPSGGAFYGYTFGSGTRLTVV.

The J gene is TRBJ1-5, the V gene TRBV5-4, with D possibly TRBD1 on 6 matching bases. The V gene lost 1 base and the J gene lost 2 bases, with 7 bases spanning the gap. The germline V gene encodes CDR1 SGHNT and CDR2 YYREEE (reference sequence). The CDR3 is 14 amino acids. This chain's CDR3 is CASSLPGGNQPQHF. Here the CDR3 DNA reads TGTGCCAGCAGCTTGCCAGGGGGCAATCAGCCCCAGCATTTT. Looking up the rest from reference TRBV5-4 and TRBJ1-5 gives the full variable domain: ETGVTQSPTHLIKTRGQQVTLRCSSQSGHNTVSWYQQALGQGPQFIFQYYREEENGRGNFPPRFSGLQFPNYSSELNVNALELDDSALYLCASSLPGGNQPQHFGDGTRLSIL.

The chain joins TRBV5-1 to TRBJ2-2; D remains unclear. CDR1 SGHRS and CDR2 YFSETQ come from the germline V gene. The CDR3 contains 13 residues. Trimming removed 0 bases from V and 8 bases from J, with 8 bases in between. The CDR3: CASSLGIRGELFF. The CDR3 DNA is TGCGCCAGCAGCTTGGGGATCAGGGGGGAGCTGTTTTTT.

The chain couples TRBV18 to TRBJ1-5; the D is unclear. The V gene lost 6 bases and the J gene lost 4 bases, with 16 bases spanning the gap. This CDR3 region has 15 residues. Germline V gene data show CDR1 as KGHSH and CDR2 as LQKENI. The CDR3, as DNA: TGTGCCAGCTCGAACGGGAGGGAAGGGAATCAGCCCCAGCATTTT. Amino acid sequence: CASSNGREGNQPQHF.

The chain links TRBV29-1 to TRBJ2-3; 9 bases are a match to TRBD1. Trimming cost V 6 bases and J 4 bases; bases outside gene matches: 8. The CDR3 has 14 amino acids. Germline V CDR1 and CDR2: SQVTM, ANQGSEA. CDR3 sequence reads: CSVAGTGPPDTQYF. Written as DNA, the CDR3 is TGCAGCGTCGCCGGGACAGGGCCCCCAGATACGCAGTATTTT.

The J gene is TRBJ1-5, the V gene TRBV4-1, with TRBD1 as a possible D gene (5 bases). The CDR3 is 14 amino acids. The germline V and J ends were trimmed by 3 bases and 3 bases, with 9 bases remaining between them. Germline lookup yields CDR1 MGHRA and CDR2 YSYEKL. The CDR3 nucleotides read TGCGCCAGCAGCCACAGGGCCTCCAATCAGCCCCAGCATTTT. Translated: CASSHRASNQPQHF.